This entry concerns a single TCR beta chain. The germline V gene has CDR1 SGHRS and CDR2 YFSETQ. This CDR3 is 14 amino acids long. V lost 4 bases to trimming and J lost 5 bases; unmatched junction nucleotides: 6. UMIs and a universal primer site were added when TCR cDNA was made by 5'RACE template switching. TCRdb fed the 5' RACE reads into MiXCR, producing one record per CDR3 protein. The sample has some 600,000 distinct CDR3 sequences, about a sixth seen once; the top ten hold 15% to 20%. This sample stems from a study of T cells after yellow fever vaccination. In the study overall: SMART-Seq v4 Ultra Low Input prepared the low-cell-number fractions.

Sequenced material: PBMCs, taken 4 to 5 days after the first yellow fever vaccination. The chain couples TRBV5-1 to TRBJ2-3, with 8 nucleotides matching TRBD1. The TCR comes from a man younger than 35 who received the YFV17D yellow fever vaccine. The CDR3 DNA reads as TGCGCCAGCAGCCCCGGACAGGGTGTAGATACGCAGTATTTT. Its protein is CASSPGQGVDTQYF.